Below, 11 T cell receptor beta chains from the same sample are listed, as sequenced in a study of T cell responses to AZD1222 COVID-19 vaccine. Clones were sequenced by immunoSEQ multiplex PCR, and TCRdb holds only the in-frame ones, with some missing. The table shows about 150,000 clones, with about 86% occurring only once. The specimen comprised peripheral blood, sampled 28 days after the second AZD1222 dose. These TCRs come from an adult who received the AZD1222 COVID-19 vaccine.

The CDR3 region has the DNA TGTGCCAGCAGCCTCGGACAGACGTTTTCCACTGAAGCTTTCTTT. Translation: CASSLGQTFSTEAFF. The chain links TRBV5-4 to TRBJ1-1; D may be TRBD1 (6 bases). The germline V gene encodes CDR1 SGHNT and CDR2 YYREEE (reference sequence). The germline V and J ends were trimmed by 4 bases and 4 bases, with 17 bases remaining between them. This CDR3 is 15 amino acids long.

This rearrangement joins TRBV10-1 to TRBJ1-5, with TRBD1 matching over 9 bases. Germline V gene lookup returns CDR1 WNHNN and CDR2 SYGVQD (reference sequence). The CDR3 covers 16 residues. The trim removed 6 bases at V and 2 bases at J, leaving 8 bases unmatched. The chain's CDR3 is CASRPGQGDCNQPQHF. The CDR3, as DNA: TGCGCCAGCAGGCCGGGACAGGGAGATTGCAATCAGCCCCAGCATTTT.

The chain is built from TRBV3-1 (or the pseudogene TRBV3-2) and TRBJ1-1; D gene uncertain. This CDR3 has 13 amino acids. Trimming shortened V by 6 bases and J by 1 base, and 9 bases separated the two germline ends. Germline V gene data show CDR1 as LGHDT and CDR2 as YNNKEL (reference sequence). The CDR3 sequence: CASRPRGNTEAFF. The DNA for the CDR3 is TGTGCCAGCAGACCCAGAGGGAACACTGAAGCTTTCTTT.

V is TRBV10-3 and J is TRBJ1-1; D is possibly TRBD1 (5 bases). CDR1 is ENHRY and CDR2 is SYGVKD in the germline V gene. The CDR3 is 12 residues long. V was clipped by 6 bases and J by 5 bases, with 10 bases between them. The CDR3 is CAIRTGSTEAFF. DNA of the CDR3: TGTGCCATCAGAACAGGTTCTACTGAAGCTTTCTTT.

This chain uses TRBV20-1 with TRBJ1-1, with unresolved D. Trimming left V 5 bases short and J 0 bases short, with 4 bases between. CDR1 and CDR2 from the germline V gene are DFQATT and SNEGSKA (reference sequence). The length of the CDR3 is 11 residues. The chain's CDR3 is CSAELNTEAFF. CDR3 nucleotide sequence: TGCAGTGCTGAGCTGAACACTGAAGCTTTCTTT.

This sequence joins TRBV4-1 and TRBJ1-1; D ambiguous. Germline CDR1 and CDR2: MGHRA and YSYEKL. Trimming took 0 bases from V and 10 from J, leaving 12 bases between them. The CDR3 has 13 residues. DNA of the CDR3: TGCGCCAGCAGCCAAGATGGCCTTGGGGTAGCTTTCTTT. It yields the protein CASSQDGLGVAFF.

The genes are TRBV30 and TRBJ1-6; D is unclear. The ends were cut back, 6 bases at V and 5 bases at J, with 8 bases in the middle. CDR1 and CDR2 (germline): GTSNPN, SVGIG (reference sequence). The CDR3 extends over 12 amino acids. CDR3 in DNA: TGTGCCTGCAACATAAATAATTCACCCCTCCACTTT. Residues: CACNINNSPLHF.

This chain's CDR3 is CASIIPGTEAFF. Here the CDR3 DNA reads TGTGCCAGTATAATTCCCGGCACTGAAGCTTTCTTT. The chain has TRBV6-5 and TRBJ1-1; D is ambiguous. This CDR3 region has 12 residues. Deletions cut 9 bases from V and 4 bases from J, with 12 bases between. Germline loops: CDR1 MNHEY, CDR2 SVGAGI.

The J gene is TRBJ1-2, the V gene TRBV9; tentatively, D is TRBD1 (5 bases). The CDR3 covers 12 residues. Trimming pared 0 bases from V and 8 bases from J, leaving 8 bases between. CDR1 SGDLS and CDR2 YYNGEE come from the germline V gene. The DNA of the CDR3 is TGTGCCAGCAGCGTAGTAGGGGACGGCTACACCTTC. Translating it yields CASSVVGDGYTF.

This clone was counted a few times. The chain combines TRBV5-4 with TRBJ2-2; 8 bases fit TRBD2. V shed 2 bases, J shed 3 bases, and the junction held 3 bases outside the gene matches. Germline V gene data show CDR1 as SGHNT and CDR2 as YYREEE (reference sequence). This CDR3 spans 15 amino acids. CDR3 nucleotide sequence: TGTGCCAGCAGCTTTACGGGGGGGGACACCGGGGAGCTGTTTTTT. It codes for CASSFTGGDTGELFF.

V gene TRBV7-8 combines with J gene TRBJ2-7; a weak D match, TRBD1 (5 bases). With 5 bases removed from V and 2 bases from J, the gap between germline ends came to 10 bases. CDR3 length equals 13 residues. Germline V gives CDR1 SGHVS, CDR2 FQNEAQ. The DNA of the CDR3 is TGTGCCAGCAGCGCTGGGGCAACCTACGAGCAGTACTTC. Translation: CASSAGATYEQYF.